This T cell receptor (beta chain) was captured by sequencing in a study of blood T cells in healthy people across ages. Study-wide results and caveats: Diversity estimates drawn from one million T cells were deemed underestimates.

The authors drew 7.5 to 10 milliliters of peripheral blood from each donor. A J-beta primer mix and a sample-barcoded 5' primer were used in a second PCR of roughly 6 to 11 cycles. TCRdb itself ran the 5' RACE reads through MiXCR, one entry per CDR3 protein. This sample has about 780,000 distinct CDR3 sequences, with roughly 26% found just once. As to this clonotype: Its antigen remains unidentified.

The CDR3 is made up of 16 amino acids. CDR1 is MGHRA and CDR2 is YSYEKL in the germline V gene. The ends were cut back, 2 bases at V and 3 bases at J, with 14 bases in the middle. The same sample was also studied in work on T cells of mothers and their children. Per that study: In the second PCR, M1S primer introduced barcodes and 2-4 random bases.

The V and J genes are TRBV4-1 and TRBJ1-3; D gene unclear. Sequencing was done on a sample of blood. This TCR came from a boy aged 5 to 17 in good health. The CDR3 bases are TGCGCCAGCAGCCAACCAACTCGGGATAGTGGAAACACCATATATTTT. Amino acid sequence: CASSQPTRDSGNTIYF.